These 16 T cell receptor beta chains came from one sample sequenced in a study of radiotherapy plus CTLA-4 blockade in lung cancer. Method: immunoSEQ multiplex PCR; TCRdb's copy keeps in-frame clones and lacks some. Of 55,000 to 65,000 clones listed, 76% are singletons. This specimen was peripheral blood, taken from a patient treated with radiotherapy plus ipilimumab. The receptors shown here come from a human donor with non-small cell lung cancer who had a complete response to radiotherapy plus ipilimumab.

CDR3 coding DNA: TGTGCCAGCAGTCAAGGACTAGCGGGAGAACACGAGCAGTACTTC. It translates to CASSQGLAGEHEQYF. The chain combines TRBV28 with TRBJ2-7; 13 positions agree with TRBD2. Per germline, CDR1 MDHEN and CDR2 SYDVKM. Trimming cost V 5 bases and J 5 bases; bases outside gene matches: 6. This CDR3 spans 15 amino acids. The full variable domain, its missing parts supplied by reference TRBV28 and TRBJ2-7, is DVKVTQSSRYLVKRTGEKVFLECVQDMDHENMFWYRQDPGLGLRLIYFSYDVKMKEKGDIPEGYSVSREKKERFSLILESASTNQTSMYLCASSQGLAGEHEQYFGPGTRLTVT.

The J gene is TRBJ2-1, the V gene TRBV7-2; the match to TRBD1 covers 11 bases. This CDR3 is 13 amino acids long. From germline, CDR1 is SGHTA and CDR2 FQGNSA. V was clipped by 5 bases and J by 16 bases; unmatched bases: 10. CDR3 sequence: CASSPTGTGGLFF. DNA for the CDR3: TGTGCCAGCAGCCCTACCGGGACAGGGGGTTTATTCTTC.

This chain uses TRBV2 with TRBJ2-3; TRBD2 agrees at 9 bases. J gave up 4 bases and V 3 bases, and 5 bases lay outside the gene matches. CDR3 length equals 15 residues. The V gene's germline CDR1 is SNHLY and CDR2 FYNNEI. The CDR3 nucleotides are TGTGCCAGCAGTGAGTCTAGCGGGGCCTCAGATACGCAGTATTTT. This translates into CASSESSGASDTQYF.

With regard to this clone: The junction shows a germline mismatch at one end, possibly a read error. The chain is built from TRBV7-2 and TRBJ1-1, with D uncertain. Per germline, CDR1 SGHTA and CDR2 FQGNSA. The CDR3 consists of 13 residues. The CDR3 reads CASSPQPNTEAFF. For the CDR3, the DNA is TGTGCCAGCAGCCCTCAACCAAACACCGAAGCTTTCTTT. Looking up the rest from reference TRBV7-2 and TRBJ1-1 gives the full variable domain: GAGVSQSPSNKVTEKGKDVELRCDPISGHTALYWYRQSLGQGLEFLIYFQGNSAPDKSGLPSDRFSAERTGGSVSTLTIQRTQQEDSAVYLCASSPQPNTEAFFGQGTRLTVV.

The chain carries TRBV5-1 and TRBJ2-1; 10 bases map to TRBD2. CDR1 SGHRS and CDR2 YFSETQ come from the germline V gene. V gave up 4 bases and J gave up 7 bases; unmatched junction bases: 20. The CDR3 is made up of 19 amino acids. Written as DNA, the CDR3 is TGCGCCAGCAGCACGTCACGCTCGGGGCTAGCGGGAGCTGTTAATGAGCAGTTCTTC. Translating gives CASSTSRSGLAGAVNEQFF.

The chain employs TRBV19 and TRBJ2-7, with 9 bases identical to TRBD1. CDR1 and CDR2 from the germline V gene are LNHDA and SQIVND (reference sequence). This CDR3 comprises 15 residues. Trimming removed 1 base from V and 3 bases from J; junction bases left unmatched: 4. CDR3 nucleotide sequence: TGTGCCAGTAGTATAGGATGGACAGGGGTCTACGAGCAGTACTTC. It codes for CASSIGWTGVYEQYF.

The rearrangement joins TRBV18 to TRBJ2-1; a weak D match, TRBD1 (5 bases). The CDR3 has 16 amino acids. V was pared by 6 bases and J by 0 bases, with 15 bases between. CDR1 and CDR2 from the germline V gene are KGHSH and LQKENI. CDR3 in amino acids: CASSRRVSGSYNEQFF. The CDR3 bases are TGTGCCAGCTCTCGCAGGGTATCTGGCTCCTACAATGAGCAGTTCTTC. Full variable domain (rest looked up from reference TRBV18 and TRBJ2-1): NAGVMQNPRHLVRRRGQEARLRCSPMKGHSHVYWYRQLPEEGLKFMVYLQKENIIDESGMPKERFSAEFPKEGPSILRIQQVVRGDSAAYFCASSRRVSGSYNEQFFGPGTRLTVL.

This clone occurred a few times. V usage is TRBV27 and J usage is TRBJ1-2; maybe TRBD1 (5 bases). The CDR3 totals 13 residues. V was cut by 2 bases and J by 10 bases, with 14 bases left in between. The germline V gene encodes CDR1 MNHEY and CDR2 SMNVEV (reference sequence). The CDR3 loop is CASSLTSGPSYTF. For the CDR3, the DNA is TGTGCCAGCAGTTTAACGTCAGGGCCATCCTACACCTTC.

For the CDR3, the DNA is TGTGCCAGCAGCCCCCCGGGAGGAGGGAGTGAGCAGTTCTTC. Its protein product is CASSPPGGGSEQFF. This chain connects TRBV7-2 to TRBJ2-1; TRBD2 matches 7 bases. The CDR3 is 14 amino acids. V shed 5 bases and J 9 bases; nucleotides not matched to a gene: 10. Germline V gene sequence: CDR1 SGHTA, CDR2 FQGNSA.

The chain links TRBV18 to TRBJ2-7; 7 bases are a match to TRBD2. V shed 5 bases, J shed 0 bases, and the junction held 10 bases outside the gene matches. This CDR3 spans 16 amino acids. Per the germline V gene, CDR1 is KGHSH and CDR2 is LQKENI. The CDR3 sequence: CASSDVTRGGSYEQYF. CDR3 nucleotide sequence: TGTGCCAGCTCAGACGTTACTCGCGGGGGCTCCTACGAGCAGTACTTC.

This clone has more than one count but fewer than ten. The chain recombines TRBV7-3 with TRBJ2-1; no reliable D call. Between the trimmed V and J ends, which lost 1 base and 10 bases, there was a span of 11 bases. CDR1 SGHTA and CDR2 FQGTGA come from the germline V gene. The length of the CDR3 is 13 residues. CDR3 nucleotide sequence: TGTGCCAGCAGCTTAAGGTGGAACGGGGAGCAGTTCTTC. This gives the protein CASSLRWNGEQFF.

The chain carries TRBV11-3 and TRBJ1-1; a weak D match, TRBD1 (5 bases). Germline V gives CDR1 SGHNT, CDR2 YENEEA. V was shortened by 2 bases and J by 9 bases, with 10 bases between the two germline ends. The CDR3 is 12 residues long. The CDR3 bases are TGTGCCAGCAGCTTAAGGGGAGGGAAAGCTTTCTTT. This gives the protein CASSLRGGKAFF.

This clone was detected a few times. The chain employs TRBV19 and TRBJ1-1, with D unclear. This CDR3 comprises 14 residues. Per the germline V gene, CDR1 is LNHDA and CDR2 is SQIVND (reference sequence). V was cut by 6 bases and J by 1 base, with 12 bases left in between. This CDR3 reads CASSRAAGNTEAFF. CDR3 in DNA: TGTGCCAGTAGCCGAGCGGCGGGGAACACTGAAGCTTTCTTT.

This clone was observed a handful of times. As DNA, the CDR3 is TGTGCCAGCAGTTCTACGGTGAGCAATCAGCCCCAGCATTTT. Translating it yields CASSSTVSNQPQHF. The chain combines TRBV2 with TRBJ1-5, with D unresolved. The V end was cut by 5 bases, the J end by 1 base, with 9 bases between. This CDR3 is 14 amino acids long. Germline lookup yields CDR1 SNHLY and CDR2 FYNNEI.

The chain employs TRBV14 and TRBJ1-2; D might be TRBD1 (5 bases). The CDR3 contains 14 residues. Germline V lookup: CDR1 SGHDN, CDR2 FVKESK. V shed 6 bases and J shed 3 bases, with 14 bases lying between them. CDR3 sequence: CASSTVTGDYGYTF. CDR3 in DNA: TGTGCCAGCAGTACCGTCACGGGGGACTATGGCTACACCTTC.

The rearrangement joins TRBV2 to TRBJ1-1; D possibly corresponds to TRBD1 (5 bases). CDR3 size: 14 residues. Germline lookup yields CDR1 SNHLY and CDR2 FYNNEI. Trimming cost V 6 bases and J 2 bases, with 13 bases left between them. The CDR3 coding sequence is TGTGCCAGCAGAGTGGGGGGGATAAACACTGAAGCTTTCTTT. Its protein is CASRVGGINTEAFF.